This TCR beta chain was captured by sequencing in a study of regulatory T cells in long-lasting Graves disease. This clonotype appeared once. What it binds is unknown. Whole-study findings and limits: Favoring TRBV28, TRBJ1-2 and TRBJ2-5 was a feature seen in persistent disease. With a few thousand shared public clonotypes, persistent patients exceeded new patients, who shared about a thousand. Analyses excluded thyroid tissue, covering peripheral blood alone.

Regarding time point: persistent/refractory GD, antithyroid drugs over 5 years with positive TRAb. With RNA extracted from PBMCs as input, the TCR library was made. V trimming: 5 bases; J trimming: 5 bases; junction bases outside the gene matches: 10. Germline loops: CDR1 LNHDA, CDR2 SQIVND (reference sequence). This CDR3 is 15 amino acids long. The authors built TCR beta libraries using iRepertoire HTBI primers and Arm-PCR of CDR3 regions. TCRdb used MiXCR to reprocess the multiplex PCR reads, holding one entry per CDR3 protein. Altogether about 660,000 distinct CDR3 sequences are present, 25% to 30% being singletons, with the ten largest covering around 42%.

The rearrangement uses TRBV19 and TRBJ1-1; TRBD1 matches 8 bases. This receptor was taken from a female donor with Graves disease. The source was peripheral blood mononuclear cells (PBMCs), collected when the disease was refractory, from a patient treated with antithyroid drugs. This chain's CDR3 is CASSPKTGVRTEAFF. The CDR3 coding sequence is TGTGCCAGTAGTCCTAAGACAGGGGTGAGGACTGAAGCTTTCTTT.